The present TCR beta chain was sequenced within a study of T cell responses to AZD1222 COVID-19 vaccine. Study results and limitations: Clonal diversity may have been underestimated in mostly white British donors. There were vaccine-associated CD4 TCRs across spike, dominant at 160-218 and 743-854. Just 5 to 7 AZD1222 recipients were seropositive at baseline. Of spike-specific TCRs, nearly half reportedly target regions left unmutated in variants.

The ends were cut back, 3 bases at V and 6 bases at J, with 4 bases in the middle. The CDR3 is made up of 11 amino acids. Germline CDR1 LNHDA, CDR2 SQIVND (reference sequence). Produced via immunoSEQ multiplex PCR; TCRdb's table is partial and in-frame only. The top ten hold 6% to 8.5% of the sample, which has some 100,000 clones, about 89% seen once. On this clone: What it binds is unknown.

The source was peripheral blood, collected 28 days after the second AZD1222 dose. The sequence was obtained from an adult who received the AZD1222 COVID-19 vaccine. The rearrangement uses TRBV19 and TRBJ2-3; unclear D gene. The CDR3 DNA follows: TGTGCCAGTAGTATGGTGGATACGCAGTATTTT. As protein: CASSMVDTQYF.